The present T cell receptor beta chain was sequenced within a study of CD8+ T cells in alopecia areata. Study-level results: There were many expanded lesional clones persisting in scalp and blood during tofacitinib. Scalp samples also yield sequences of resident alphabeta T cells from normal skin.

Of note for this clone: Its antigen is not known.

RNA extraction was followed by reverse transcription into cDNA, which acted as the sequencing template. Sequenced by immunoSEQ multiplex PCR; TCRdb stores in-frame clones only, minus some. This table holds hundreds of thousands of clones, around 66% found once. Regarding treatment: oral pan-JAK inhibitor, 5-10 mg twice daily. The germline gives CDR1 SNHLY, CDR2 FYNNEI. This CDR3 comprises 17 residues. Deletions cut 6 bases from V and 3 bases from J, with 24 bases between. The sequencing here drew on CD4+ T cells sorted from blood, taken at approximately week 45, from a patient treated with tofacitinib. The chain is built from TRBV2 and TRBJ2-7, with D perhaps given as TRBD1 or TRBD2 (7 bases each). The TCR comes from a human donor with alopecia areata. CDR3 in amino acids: CASRAGGVSRGIYEQYF. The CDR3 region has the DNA TGTGCCAGCAGGGCAGGGGGGGTTAGTAGGGGAATCTACGAGCAGTACTTC.